Shown below are 11 T cell receptor beta chains from a single sample sequenced in a study of cytomegalovirus exposure and HLA in healthy donors (TCRdb year 2017). Libraries were made using the immunoSEQ multiplex PCR assay. A mixture of 60 forward primers for TCR Vbeta segments and 13 reverse primers for TCR Jbeta segments was used in the multiplex PCR. TCRdb carries this immuneACCESS record with in-frame sequences only. Its versions omit some clonotypes, under half of them owing to an unresolved V gene in the studies checked, with the rest unexplained. Across this sample there are 160,000 or so clones, with 82% seen only once. The ten largest clones represent about 10% of the sample. The sequenced sample was PBMCs. These receptors were collected from a man aged 50 to 60 in good health and CMV-seropositive.

V gene TRBV5-4 combines with J gene TRBJ1-1, with a tentative D call TRBD1 (5 bases). Trimming stripped 0 bases from V and 5 bases from J, with 14 bases between. Germline CDR1 is SGHNT and CDR2 is YYREEE (reference sequence). The CDR3 contains 15 residues. The CDR3 sequence is CASSLVVGKGTEAFF. For the CDR3, the DNA is TGTGCCAGCAGCTTGGTGGTAGGCAAGGGGACTGAAGCTTTCTTT.

J is TRBJ1-1 and V is TRBV28; D is undetermined. Per germline, CDR1 MDHEN and CDR2 SYDVKM. The CDR3 is 14 residues long. Trimming stripped 1 base from V and 1 base from J, with 7 bases between. CDR3 amino acids: CASSLSGSNTEAFF. The CDR3 DNA follows: TGTGCCAGCAGTTTATCGGGTTCGAACACTGAAGCTTTCTTT.

This chain uses TRBV28 with TRBJ2-3, with 9 bases lining up with TRBD1. The length of the CDR3 is 15 residues. Germline V lookup: CDR1 MDHEN, CDR2 SYDVKM. Germline trimming cut 4 bases from V and 3 bases from J; bases unmatched to any gene: 5. This chain's CDR3 is CASSSQGAQTDTQYF. The CDR3 nucleotides read TGTGCCAGCAGTTCACAGGGGGCGCAGACAGATACGCAGTATTTT.

This clone was found many times. V is TRBV27 and J is TRBJ1-3; TRBD1 is a possible D gene (5 bases). V lost 6 bases and J lost 2, with 14 bases in between. The CDR3 covers 15 residues. Germline V gives CDR1 MNHEY, CDR2 SMNVEV (reference sequence). CDR3 amino acids: CASSQAGVTGNTIYF. CDR3 in DNA: TGTGCCAGCAGCCAAGCGGGGGTTACTGGAAACACCATATATTTT.

The gene calls are TRBV11-3 and TRBJ2-5, with TRBD2 matching over 10 bases. CDR1 and CDR2 (germline): SGHNT, YENEEA. The trim removed 4 bases at V and 4 bases at J, leaving 6 bases unmatched. CDR3 length: 15 residues. Here the CDR3 reads CASSSSGRALETQYF. The CDR3, as DNA: TGTGCCAGCAGCTCGAGCGGGAGGGCATTAGAGACCCAGTACTTC. Full variable domain (outside the CDR3, taken from reference TRBV11-3 and TRBJ2-5): EAGVVQSPRYKIIEKKQPVAFWCNPISGHNTLYWYLQNLGQGPELLIRYENEEAVDDSQLPKDRFSAERLKGVDSTLKIQPAELGDSAVYLCASSSSGRALETQYFGPGTRLLVL.

The chain is built from TRBV5-6 and TRBJ1-5; no clear D gene. This CDR3 has 15 amino acids. Germline V gene lookup returns CDR1 SGHDT and CDR2 YYEEEE. V shed 1 base and J shed 0 bases, with 8 bases lying between them. The CDR3 loop is CASSLWRDSNQPQHF. CDR3 bases: TGTGCCAGCAGCTTGTGGAGGGATAGCAATCAGCCCCAGCATTTT.

The rearrangement joins TRBV9 to TRBJ2-7; 15 bases are shared with TRBD2. From germline, CDR1 is SGDLS and CDR2 YYNGEE. V was clipped by 0 bases and J by 2 bases; unmatched bases: 12. This CDR3 region has 20 residues. CDR3 DNA: TGTGCCAGCAGCGTAGCCCTCGGGACTAGCGGGGGGATGTCTCCCTACGAGCAGTACTTC. Protein: CASSVALGTSGGMSPYEQYF.

CDR3 nucleotides: TGCGCCAGCAGCTTTTCAGTTGATGAGCAGTTCTTC. Translation gives CASSFSVDEQFF. The chain recombines TRBV5-1 with TRBJ2-1; D remains unclear. The CDR3 length is 12 residues. Germline CDR1 SGHRS, CDR2 YFSETQ. Trimming stripped 2 bases from V and 8 bases from J, with 8 bases between. Combining the CDR3 with reference TRBV5-1 and TRBJ2-1 gives the whole variable domain KAGVTQTPRYLIKTRGQQVTLSCSPISGHRSVSWYQQTPGQGLQFLFEYFSETQRNKGNFPGRFSGRQFSNSRSEMNVSTLELGDSALYLCASSFSVDEQFFGPGTRLTVL.

The chain has TRBV6-5 and TRBJ1-1, with TRBD1 identical over 7 bases. With 7 bases clipped from V and 1 base from J, the junction kept 6 bases outside the gene matches. The CDR3 has 14 amino acids. CDR1 and CDR2 (germline): MNHEY, SVGAGI. The chain's CDR3 is CASTLDRANTEAFF. The CDR3 coding sequence is TGTGCCAGCACCCTAGACAGGGCGAACACTGAAGCTTTCTTT.

The chain uses TRBV9 and TRBJ2-7, with 7 bases that match TRBD2. CDR1 and CDR2 (germline): SGDLS, YYNGEE. J gave up 3 bases and V 7 bases, and 16 bases lay outside the gene matches. The CDR3 totals 16 residues. CDR3 DNA: TGTGCCAGCGGTCCGGGGTATCAGCGGGAAAGCTACGAGCAGTACTTC. This gives the protein CASGPGYQRESYEQYF.

The CDR3 nucleotides are TGTGCCAGCAGTTACTCCCCAACAACCGAAGCTTTCTTT. The encoded protein is CASSYSPTTEAFF. The chain recombines TRBV6-6 with TRBJ1-1; no reliable D call. Trimming took 0 bases from V and 8 from J, leaving 10 bases between them. The germline CDR1 and CDR2 sequences are MNHNY and SVGAGI (reference sequence). This CDR3 has 13 amino acids.